This TCR beta chain appears in the sequencing data of a study of prognosis after radiotherapy for stage I lung cancer. Findings of the study overall: Patients given stereotactic body radiation therapy showed fewer unique TCR clones afterward, median about 10,000 versus 6,900.

Trimming took off 6 bases at V and 1 base at J, with 9 bases between the two ends. The CDR3 has 12 residues. Germline loops: CDR1 DFQATT, CDR2 SNEGSKA (reference sequence). The TCR beta CDR3 region was amplified from genomic DNA, with two rounds of multiplex PCR being used for the amplification. Amplification in first-round PCR relied on primers specific to each TRBV and TRBJ gene. Using its own MiXCR run on the multiplex PCR reads, TCRdb lists one record per CDR3 protein. Of roughly 12,000 distinct CDR3 sequences listed, under 45% are singletons. This clonotype was observed a handful of times. Antigen: not known. Imaging by CT and PET/CT found every patient node-negative, and no patient had prior chemotherapy, radiotherapy or other malignancies.

The V call is TRBV20-1, the J call TRBJ1-1, with a possible D match to TRBD1 (6 bases). The material sequenced was PBMCs, taken before or after stereotactic body radiation therapy (not recorded which). The source is a donor aged 50 or older with non-small cell lung cancer. This CDR3 is CSATTGNTEAFF. The CDR3 region has the DNA TGCAGTGCCACGACAGGGAACACTGAAGCTTTCTTT.